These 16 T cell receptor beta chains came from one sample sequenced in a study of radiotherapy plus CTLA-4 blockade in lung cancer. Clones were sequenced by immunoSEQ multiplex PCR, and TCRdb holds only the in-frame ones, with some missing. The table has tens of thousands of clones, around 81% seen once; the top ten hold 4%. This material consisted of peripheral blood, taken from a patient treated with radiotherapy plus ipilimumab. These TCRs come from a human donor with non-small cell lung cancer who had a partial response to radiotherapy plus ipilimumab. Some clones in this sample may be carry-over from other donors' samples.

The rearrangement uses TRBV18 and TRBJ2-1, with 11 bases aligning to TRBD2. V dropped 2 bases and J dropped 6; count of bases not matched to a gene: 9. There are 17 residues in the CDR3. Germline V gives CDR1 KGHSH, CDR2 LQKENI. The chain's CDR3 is CASSPSLAGGGGNEQFF. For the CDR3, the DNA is TGTGCCAGCTCACCATCGCTAGCGGGAGGTGGTGGCAATGAGCAGTTCTTC. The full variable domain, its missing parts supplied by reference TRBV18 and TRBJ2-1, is NAGVMQNPRHLVRRRGQEARLRCSPMKGHSHVYWYRQLPEEGLKFMVYLQKENIIDESGMPKERFSAEFPKEGPSILRIQQVVRGDSAAYFCASSPSLAGGGGNEQFFGPGTRLTVL.

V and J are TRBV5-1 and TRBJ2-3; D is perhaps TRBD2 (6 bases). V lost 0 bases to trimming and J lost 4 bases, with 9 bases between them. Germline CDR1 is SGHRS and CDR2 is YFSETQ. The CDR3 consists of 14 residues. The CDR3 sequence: CASSLGGAPDTQYF. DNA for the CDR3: TGCGCCAGCAGCTTGGGCGGGGCCCCAGATACGCAGTATTTT.

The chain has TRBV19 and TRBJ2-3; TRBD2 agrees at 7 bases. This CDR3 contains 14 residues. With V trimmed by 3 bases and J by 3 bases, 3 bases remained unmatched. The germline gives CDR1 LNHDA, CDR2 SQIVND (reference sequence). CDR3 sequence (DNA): TGTGCCAGTAGTATTAGGCGGGGGACAGATACGCAGTATTTT. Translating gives CASSIRRGTDTQYF.

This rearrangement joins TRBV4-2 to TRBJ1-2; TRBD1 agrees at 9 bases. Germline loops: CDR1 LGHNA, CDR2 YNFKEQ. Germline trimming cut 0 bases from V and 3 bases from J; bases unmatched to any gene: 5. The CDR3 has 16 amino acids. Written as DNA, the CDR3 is TGTGCCAGCAGCCAAGACGGGGACAGGGCTTACTATGGCTACACCTTC. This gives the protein CASSQDGDRAYYGYTF.

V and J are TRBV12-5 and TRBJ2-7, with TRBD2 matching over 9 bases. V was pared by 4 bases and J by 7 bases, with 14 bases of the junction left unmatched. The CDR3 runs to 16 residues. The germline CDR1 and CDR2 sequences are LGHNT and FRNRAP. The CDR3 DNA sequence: TGTGCTAGTGGTTCCCCTTCTAGGAGGCGGGAGGGAGAGCAGTACTTC. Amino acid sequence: CASGSPSRRREGEQYF.

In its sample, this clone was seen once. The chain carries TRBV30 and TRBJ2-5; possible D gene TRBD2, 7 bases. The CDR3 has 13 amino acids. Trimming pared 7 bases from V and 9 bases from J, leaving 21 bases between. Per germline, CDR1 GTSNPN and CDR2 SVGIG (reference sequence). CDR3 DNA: TGTGCCTACAGACCAAAGGCGGGGGCGGCCCAGTACTTC. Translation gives CAYRPKAGAAQYF.

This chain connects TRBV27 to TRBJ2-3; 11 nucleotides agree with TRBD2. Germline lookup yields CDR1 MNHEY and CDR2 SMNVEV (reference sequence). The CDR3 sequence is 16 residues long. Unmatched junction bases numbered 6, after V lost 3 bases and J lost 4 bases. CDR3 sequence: CASSFTLAGVADTQYF. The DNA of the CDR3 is TGTGCCAGCAGTTTTACACTAGCGGGGGTGGCAGATACGCAGTATTTT.

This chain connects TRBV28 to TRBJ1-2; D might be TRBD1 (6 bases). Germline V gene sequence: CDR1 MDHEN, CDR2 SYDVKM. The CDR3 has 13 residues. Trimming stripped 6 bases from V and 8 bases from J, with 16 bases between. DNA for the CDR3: TGTGCCAGCAGGCTACAGGGAATTCAAGGCTACACCTTC. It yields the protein CASRLQGIQGYTF.

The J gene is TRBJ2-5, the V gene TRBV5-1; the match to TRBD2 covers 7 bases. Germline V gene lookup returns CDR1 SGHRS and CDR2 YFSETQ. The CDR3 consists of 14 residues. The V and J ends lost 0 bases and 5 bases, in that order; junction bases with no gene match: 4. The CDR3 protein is CASSLEAGVETQYF. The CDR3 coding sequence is TGCGCCAGCAGCTTGGAGGCGGGAGTCGAGACCCAGTACTTC.

CDR3 DNA: TGCAGCGCTCGGATCGGGGATGGGACTGAAGCTTTCTTT. Residues: CSARIGDGTEAFF. This chain links TRBV29-1 with TRBJ1-1; D is uncertain. The germline gives CDR1 SQVTM, CDR2 ANQGSEA. Trimming stripped 7 bases from V and 5 bases from J, with 17 bases between. The CDR3 loop spans 13 amino acids. Full variable domain (outside the CDR3, taken from reference TRBV29-1 and TRBJ1-1): SAVISQKPSRDICQRGTSLTIQCQVDSQVTMMFWYRQQPGQSLTLIATANQGSEATYESGFVIDKFPISRPNLTFSTLTVSNMSPEDSSIYLCSARIGDGTEAFFGQGTRLTVV.

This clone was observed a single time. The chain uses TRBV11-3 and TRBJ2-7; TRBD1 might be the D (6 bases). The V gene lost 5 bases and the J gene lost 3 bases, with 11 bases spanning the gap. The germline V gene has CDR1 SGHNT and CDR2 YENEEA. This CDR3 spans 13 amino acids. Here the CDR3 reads CASSPVRGYEQYF. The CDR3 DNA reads TGTGCCAGCAGCCCAGTCAGGGGCTACGAGCAGTACTTC.

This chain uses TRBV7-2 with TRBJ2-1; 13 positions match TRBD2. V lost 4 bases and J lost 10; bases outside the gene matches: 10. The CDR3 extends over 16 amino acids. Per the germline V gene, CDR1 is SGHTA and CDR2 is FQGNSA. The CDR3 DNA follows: TGTGCCAGCAGCTGGACGGGGGGGACTAGCGGGAAAGAGCAGTTCTTC. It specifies CASSWTGGTSGKEQFF.

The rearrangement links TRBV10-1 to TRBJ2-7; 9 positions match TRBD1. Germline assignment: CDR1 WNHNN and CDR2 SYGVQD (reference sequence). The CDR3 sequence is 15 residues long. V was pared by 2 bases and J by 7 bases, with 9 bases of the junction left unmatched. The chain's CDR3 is CASSEPRETGGEQYF. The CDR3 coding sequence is TGCGCCAGCAGTGAGCCCCGCGAGACAGGGGGAGAGCAGTACTTC.

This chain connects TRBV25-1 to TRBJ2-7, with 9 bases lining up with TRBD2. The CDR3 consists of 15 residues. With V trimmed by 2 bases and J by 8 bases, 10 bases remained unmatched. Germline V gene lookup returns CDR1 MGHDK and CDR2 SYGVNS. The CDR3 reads CASSESLAGDPKQYF. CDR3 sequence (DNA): TGTGCCAGCAGTGAAAGTTTAGCGGGGGATCCCAAGCAGTACTTC.

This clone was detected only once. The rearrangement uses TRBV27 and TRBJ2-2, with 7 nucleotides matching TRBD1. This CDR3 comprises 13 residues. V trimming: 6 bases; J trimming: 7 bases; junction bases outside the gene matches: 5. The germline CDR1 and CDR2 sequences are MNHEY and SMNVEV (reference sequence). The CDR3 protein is CASSLGQYGELFF. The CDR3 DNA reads TGTGCCAGCAGCTTGGGACAGTACGGGGAGCTGTTTTTT.

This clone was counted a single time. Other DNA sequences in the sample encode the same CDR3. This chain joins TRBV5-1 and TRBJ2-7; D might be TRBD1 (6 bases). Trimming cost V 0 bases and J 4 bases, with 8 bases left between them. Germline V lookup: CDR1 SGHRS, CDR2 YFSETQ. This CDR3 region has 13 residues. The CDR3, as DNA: TGCGCCAGCAGCTTGGACAGGGCGTACGAGCAGTACTTC. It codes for CASSLDRAYEQYF.